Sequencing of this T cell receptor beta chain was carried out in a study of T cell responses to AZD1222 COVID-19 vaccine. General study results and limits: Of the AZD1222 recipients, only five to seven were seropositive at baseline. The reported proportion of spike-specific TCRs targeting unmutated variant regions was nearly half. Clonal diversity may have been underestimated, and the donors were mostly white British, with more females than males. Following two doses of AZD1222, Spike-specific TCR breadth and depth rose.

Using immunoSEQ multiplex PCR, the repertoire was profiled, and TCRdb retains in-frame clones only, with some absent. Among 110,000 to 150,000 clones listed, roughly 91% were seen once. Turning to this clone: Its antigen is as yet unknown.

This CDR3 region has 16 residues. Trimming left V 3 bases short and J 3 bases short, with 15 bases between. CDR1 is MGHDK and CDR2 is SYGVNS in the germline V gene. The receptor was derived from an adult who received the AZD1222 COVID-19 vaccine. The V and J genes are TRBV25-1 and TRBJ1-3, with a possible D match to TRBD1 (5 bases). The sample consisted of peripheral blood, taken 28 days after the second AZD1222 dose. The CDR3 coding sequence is TGTGCCAGCAGTGATCTGGGGCCCCGTCATGGAAACACCATATATTTT. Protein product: CASSDLGPRHGNTIYF.